A selection of T cell receptor beta chains follows, all from one sample in a study of Tregs in tolerant kidney transplant recipients. Only in-frame clones appear in the TCRdb table, and some are missing; sequencing was by immunoSEQ multiplex PCR. This sample carries 200,000 to 300,000 clones, roughly four fifths of them seen once, and the ten largest clones take around 0.64%. Sample: CD4+ T cells from blood. All receptors derive from a human donor in good health. Both conserved end residues are part of each CDR3. Each record gives: V gene, CDR3 protein.

TRBV5-1 CASSGNPGQGFTEAFF
TRBV5-4 CASLRDSRSYNEQFF
TRBV7-2 CASSIQGDTEAFF
TRBV10-2 CATQIRGGLHNEQFF
TRBV7-9 CASSLSEGSEAFF
TRBV5-4 CASSLASNMNTEAFF
TRBV6-1 CASSEVRETQYF
TRBV19 CASSISQGGNYGYTF
TRBV4-2 CASSQERSRTDTQYF
TRBV6-4 CASSAGTGPNQPQHF
TRBV9 CASSVGMGAYYNEQFF
TRBV6-4 CASSASASTDTQYF
TRBV7-2 CASSLAQGRDTQYF
TRBV5-4 CASSLVVGYEQYF
TRBV6-1 CASSGGGQSRRYEQYF
TRBV18 CASSPGTGGAKTQYF
TRBV15 CATSRDRTSGGTDTQYF
TRBV6-5 CASRTDRGATGELFF
TRBV10-3 CAISETENSYEQYF
TRBV7-6 CASSSRDRGAYNEQFF
TRBV20-1 CSAVAGELQYF
TRBV25-1 CASGWGQGETQYF
TRBV7-9 CASSHYEQYF
TRBV9 CASSATAGGYTF
TRBV5-6 CASSLGFISYNEQFF
TRBV5-4 CASSPTVSYNEQFF
TRBV7-9 CASRPGANTEAFF
TRBV11-3 CASSLGESWDEQFF
TRBV5-5 CASSFRGGPLNTEAFF
TRBV5-1 CASSLVAKDNSPLHF
TRBV4-1 CASSQGNDRGRWSYGYTF
TRBV10-2 CASTGLGGETQYF